Sequencing of this T cell receptor beta chain was carried out in a study of cytomegalovirus exposure and HLA in healthy donors. Researchers ran the PCR with 60 Vbeta and 13 Jbeta primers. The repertoire was sequenced with immunoSEQ multiplex PCR; TCRdb's copy has only in-frame clones and lacks some. The sample gives 45,000 to 65,000 clones, roughly 80% of which show up once; 1.5% to 2% is in the top ten. Points from the study as a whole: With later analysis, a missense DCLRE1C variant became linked to TCR beta V- and J-gene trimming. Altogether, about 160 TCR beta chains were recorded as cytomegalovirus-associated.

Every donor was a healthy person donating bone marrow. About this clone itself: Its cognate antigen is unknown.

The CDR3 runs 13 residues. Trimming shortened V by 5 bases and J by 7 bases, and 12 bases separated the two germline ends. Germline loops: CDR1 SNHLY, CDR2 FYNNEI. This sequence originates from a man in his thirties or forties in good health and CMV-seronegative. The chain recombines TRBV2 with TRBJ2-1, with a possible D match to TRBD1 (6 bases). The sample was PBMCs. CDR3 bases: TGTGCCAGCAGTTCCGGACAGATAAATGAGCAGTTCTTC. Encoded protein: CASSSGQINEQFF.